Listed below are T cell receptor beta chains from one sample, sequenced in a study of technical replicates of blood from a handful of donors. The data were produced by immunoSEQ multiplex PCR, yet TCRdb's version contains in-frame clones alone and is incomplete. Among more than 55,000 clones listed, roughly 90% were seen once. Material: PBMCs. Receptor source: a human donor in good health. Some clones in this sample may be carry-over from other donors' samples. CDR3s include the opening cysteine and the closing phenylalanine or tryptophan. A D gene is named only where the DNA matches it firmly. Clone size is given for some rows only: seen once, a few or many times, or a class if the clone is expanded.

d_call	v_call	clone_size	j_call	cdr3_aa	cdr3_nt
.	TRBV4-3	once	TRBJ2-7	CASSQEDSNSYEQYF	TGCGCCAGCAGCCAAGAAGACTCGAACTCCTACGAGCAGTACTTC
TRBD2	TRBV6-1	.	TRBJ2-1	CATKGLAGAGEQFF	TGTGCCACCAAAGGACTAGCGGGAGCAGGGGAGCAGTTCTTC
.	TRBV6-5	.	TRBJ1-4	CASSYSPTIAQKLFF	TGTGCCAGCAGTTACTCGCCGACAATCGCTCAAAAACTGTTTTTT
.	TRBV30	.	TRBJ2-5	CAWSDSVRAYF	TGTGCCTGGAGTGATTCGGTCAGGGCGTACTTC
.	TRBV29-1	.	TRBJ1-1	CSGQGFMDTEAFF	TGCAGCGGGCAGGGGTTTATGGACACTGAAGCTTTCTTT
TRBD2	TRBV19	.	TRBJ2-7	CASGLAGTYEQYF	TGTGCCAGTGGACTAGCGGGTACCTACGAGCAGTACTTC
TRBD2	TRBV5-1	.	TRBJ2-3	CASNIAGGPRDTQYF	TGCGCCAGCAACATAGCGGGAGGGCCCAGAGATACGCAGTATTTT
.	TRBV2	.	TRBJ1-4	CASSGAGRLSEKLFF	TGTGCCAGCAGTGGGGCGGGCAGGTTGAGTGAAAAACTGTTTTTT
TRBD2	TRBV15	.	TRBJ2-7	CATSRHSSGTSGGYYSYEQYF	TGTGCCACCAGCAGGCACTCCTCCGGGACTAGCGGGGGATACTACTCCTACGAGCAGTACTTC
.	TRBV5-1	.	TRBJ2-5	CASSVPLGGTPTQYF	TGCGCCAGCTCGGTACCGCTAGGGGGTACTCCGACCCAGTACTTC
TRBD2	TRBV10-3	.	TRBJ2-3	CAISRQGLAGGVADTQYF	TGTGCCATCAGTCGTCAGGGACTAGCGGGCGGGGTCGCAGATACGCAGTATTTT
TRBD2	TRBV30	.	TRBJ2-7	CAWSREVYEQYF	TGTGCCTGGAGTCGGGAGGTGTACGAGCAGTACTTC
.	TRBV7-2	.	TRBJ1-6	CASSFTGFNSPLHF	TGTGCCAGCAGCTTTACAGGATTTAATTCACCCCTCCACTTT
.	TRBV7-3	.	TRBJ2-5	CASSSPIDWAQYF	TGTGCCAGCAGCTCTCCGATAGACTGGGCCCAGTACTTC
TRBD1	TRBV27	.	TRBJ1-5	CASSLSRPSGTGVNQPQHF	TGTGCCAGCAGTTTATCCCGACCGTCGGGGACAGGGGTTAATCAGCCCCAGCATTTT
.	TRBV29-1	once	TRBJ2-3	CSVRGGSTDTQYF	TGCAGCGTCCGGGGAGGCAGCACAGATACGCAGTATTTT
TRBD1	TRBV15	.	TRBJ1-5	CATSRRQGGNQPQHF	TGTGCCACCAGTCGTAGACAGGGGGGCAATCAGCCCCAGCATTTT
.	TRBV5-4	.	TRBJ1-1	CASSLDPGWQNTEAFF	TGTGCCAGCAGCTTGGATCCAGGGTGGCAGAACACTGAAGCTTTCTTT
TRBD1	TRBV5-1	.	TRBJ2-7	CASSITRGNEQYF	TGCGCCAGCAGCATCACCAGGGGGAACGAGCAGTACTTC
.	TRBV6-6	once	TRBJ2-7	CASSTDAGMAIGEQYF	TGTGCCAGCAGTACAGATGCAGGGATGGCTATTGGGGAGCAGTACTTC
TRBD2	TRBV7-9	.	TRBJ2-3	CASSPTSGGLSDTQYF	TGTGCCAGCAGCCCGACTAGCGGGGGGTTGTCAGATACGCAGTATTTT
.	TRBV30	.	TRBJ2-7	CAWSIGRYEQYF	TGTGCCTGGAGTATCGGGAGATACGAGCAGTACTTC
.	TRBV2	.	TRBJ2-5	CASSDIFRETQYF	TGTGCCAGCAGTGACATATTCAGGGAGACCCAGTACTTC
TRBD1	TRBV19	.	TRBJ1-6	CASSPTGGPNSPLHF	TGTGCCAGTAGCCCGACAGGGGGCCCGAATTCACCCCTCCACTTT
TRBD1	TRBV2	once	TRBJ1-2	CASSGGQGDYGYTF	TGTGCCAGCAGTGGGGGACAGGGGGACTATGGCTACACCTTC
.	TRBV9	.	TRBJ2-7	CASSVGQAREQYF	TGTGCCAGCAGCGTAGGACAGGCCCGGGAGCAGTACTTC
.	TRBV5-1	.	TRBJ1-6	CASSFLGAYSPLHF	TGCGCCAGCAGCTTTTTGGGGGCCTATTCACCCCTCCACTTT
.	TRBV7-2	once	TRBJ1-1	CASSSLGHLNTEAFF	TGTGCCAGCAGCTCCCTTGGGCATTTGAACACTGAAGCTTTCTTT
TRBD1	TRBV19	.	TRBJ1-2	CATQRVGGTAYGYTF	TGTGCCACCCAAAGAGTAGGGGGGACAGCCTATGGCTACACCTTC
TRBD1	TRBV6-5	.	TRBJ1-2	CASTRQGNYGYTF	TGTGCCAGCACCAGACAGGGCAACTATGGCTACACCTTC
.	TRBV19	.	TRBJ1-6	CASSIGQGMRSPLHF	TGTGCCAGTAGTATCGGGCAGGGGATGAGATCACCCCTCCACTTT
TRBD2	TRBV2	.	TRBJ2-5	CASSEWEGPQETQYF	TGTGCCAGCAGTGAATGGGAGGGTCCCCAAGAGACCCAGTACTTC